This T cell receptor beta chain was captured by sequencing in a study of OX40 agonist ivuxolimab in advanced cancers. V was trimmed by 8 bases and J by 4 bases, leaving 11 bases between them. Per germline, CDR1 PRHDT and CDR2 FYEKMQ (reference sequence). The CDR3 consists of 12 residues. Libraries were prepared by immunoSEQ multiplex PCR; TCRdb keeps only in-frame clonotypes and omits some of them. The sample has around 38,000 clones, about 82% seen once. The material sequenced was CD4+ or CD8+ T cells sorted from blood, taken in a trial of the OX40 agonist ivuxolimab. The chain recombines TRBV13 with TRBJ1-2; no clear D gene. This sequence originates from an adult with an advanced solid tumor such as melanoma, head and neck, liver or kidney cancer. Here the CDR3 reads CASAPGSYGYTF. CDR3 nucleotide sequence: TGTGCCAGCGCCCCGGGAAGCTATGGCTACACCTTC. Looking up the rest from reference TRBV13 and TRBJ1-2 gives the full variable domain: AAGVIQSPRHLIKEKRETATLKCYPIPRHDTVYWYQQGPGQDPQFLISFYEKMQSDKGSIPDRFSAQQFSDYHSELNMSSLELGDSALYFCASAPGSYGYTFGSGTRLTVV.